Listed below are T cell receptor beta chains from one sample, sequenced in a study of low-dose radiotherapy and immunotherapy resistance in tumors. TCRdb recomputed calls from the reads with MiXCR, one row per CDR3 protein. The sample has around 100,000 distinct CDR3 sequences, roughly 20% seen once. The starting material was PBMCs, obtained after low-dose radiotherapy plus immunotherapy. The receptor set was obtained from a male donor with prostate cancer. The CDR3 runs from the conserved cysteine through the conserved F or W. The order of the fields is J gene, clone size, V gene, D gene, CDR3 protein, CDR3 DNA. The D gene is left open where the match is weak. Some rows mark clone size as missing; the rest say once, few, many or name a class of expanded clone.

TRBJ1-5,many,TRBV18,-,CASSPKGGDQPQHF,TGTGCCAGCTCACCAAAAGGCGGGGATCAGCCCCAGCATTTT
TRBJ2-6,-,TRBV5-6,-,CASSSDTSGANVLTF,TGTGCCAGCAGCTCGGACACCTCTGGGGCCAACGTCCTGACTTTC
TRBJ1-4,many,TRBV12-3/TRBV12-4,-,CASSLQSGPSCF,TGTGCCAGCAGTTTGCAGTCCGGTCCTTCTTGCTTT
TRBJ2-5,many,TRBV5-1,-,CASSVSGQQETQYF,TGCGCCAGCAGCGTAAGTGGACAACAAGAGACCCAGTACTTC
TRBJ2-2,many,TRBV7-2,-,CASSLWIADTGELFF,TGTGCCAGCAGCCTTTGGATAGCCGACACCGGGGAGCTGTTTTTT
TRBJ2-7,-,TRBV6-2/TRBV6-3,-,CASSYPGFDYEQYF,TGTGCCAGCAGTTACCCAGGATTCGACTACGAGCAGTACTTC
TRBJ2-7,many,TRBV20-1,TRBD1,CSARDRRYEQYF,TGCAGTGCTAGGGACAGGAGATACGAGCAGTACTTC
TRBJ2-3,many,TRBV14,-,CASSLAGTDTQYF,TGTGCCAGCAGCCTTGCTGGCACAGATACGCAGTATTTT
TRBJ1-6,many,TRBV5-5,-,CASSLDLEGDIPLHF,TGTGCCAGCAGCTTGGATCTAGAGGGAGATATCCCCCTCCACTTT
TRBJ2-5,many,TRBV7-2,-,CASSLEGRPETQYF,TGTGCCAGCAGCTTAGAGGGGAGACCGGAGACCCAGTACTTC
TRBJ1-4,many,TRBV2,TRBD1,CASSERQGREKLFF,TGTGCCAGCAGTGAAAGACAGGGTAGGGAAAAACTGTTTTTT
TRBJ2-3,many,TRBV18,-,CASSPRRADTQYF,TGTGCCAGCTCACCACGGAGGGCAGATACGCAGTATTTT
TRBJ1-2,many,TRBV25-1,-,CASSDRVLYGYTF,TGTGCCAGCAGTGACAGGGTTCTATATGGCTACACCTTC
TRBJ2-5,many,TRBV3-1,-,CASSLPSLGQETQYF,TGTGCCAGCAGCCTTCCTAGTTTGGGACAAGAGACCCAGTACTTC
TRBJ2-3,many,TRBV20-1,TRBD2,CSARYSGGGDTQYF,TGCAGTGCTAGATATAGCGGGGGCGGAGATACGCAGTATTTT
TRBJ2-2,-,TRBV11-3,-,CASSSLWRGRGAVFF,-
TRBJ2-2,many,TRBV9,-,CASSVAGTTGELFF,TGTGCCAGCAGCGTCGCAGGAACAACCGGGGAGCTGTTTTTT
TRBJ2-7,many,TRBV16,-,CASSHPPGPRGEQYF,TGTGCCAGCAGCCACCCCCCAGGTCCACGGGGGGAGCAGTACTTC
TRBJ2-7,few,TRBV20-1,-,CSAAGTRGPYEQYF,TGCAGTGCCGCGGGGACCCGGGGACCCTACGAGCAGTACTTC
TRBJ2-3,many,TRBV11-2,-,CASSLVSGSTLDTQYF,TGTGCCAGCAGCTTAGTATCGGGCTCAACGTTAGATACGCAGTATTTT
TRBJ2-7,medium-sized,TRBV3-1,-,CASSQDGEVSYEQYF,TGTGCCAGCAGCCAAGATGGGGAAGTCTCCTACGAGCAGTACTTC
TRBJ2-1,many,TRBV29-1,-,CSVGVGIIDEQFF,TGCAGCGTGGGGGTCGGTATAATCGATGAGCAGTTCTTC
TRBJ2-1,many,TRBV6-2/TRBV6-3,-,CASSEAVRLGRFF,TGTGCCAGCAGTGAAGCGGTGAGACTAGGTCGGTTCTTC
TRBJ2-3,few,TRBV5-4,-,CASRAGTRSTDTQYF,TGTGCCAGCAGGGCCGGGACCCGCAGCACAGATACGCAGTATTTT
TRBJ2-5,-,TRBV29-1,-,CSVLLEISETQYF,TGCAGCGTTTTACTAGAGATCTCGGAGACCCAGTACTTC
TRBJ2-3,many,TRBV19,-,CASSPRLVSTDTQYF,TGTGCCAGTAGCCCCCGACTAGTAAGCACAGATACGCAGTATTTT
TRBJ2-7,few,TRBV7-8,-,CASSSSGVGEQYF,TGTGCCAGCAGCTCCTCCGGGGTCGGCGAGCAGTACTTC
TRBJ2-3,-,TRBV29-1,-,CSAPGLPHTDTQYF,TGCAGCGCACCGGGACTCCCTCACACAGATACGCAGTATTTT
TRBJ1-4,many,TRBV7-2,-,CASSTPSDSEKLFF,TGTGCCAGCAGCACCCCCTCGGACAGCGAAAAACTGTTTTTT
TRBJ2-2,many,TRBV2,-,CASGGLIQGLYTGELFF,TGTGCCAGCGGGGGGTTAATACAGGGGCTATACACCGGGGAGCTGTTTTTT
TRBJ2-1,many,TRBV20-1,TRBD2,CSASDRVSGGEGEQFF,TGCAGTGCTAGTGATCGGGTGAGCGGGGGCGAGGGGGAGCAGTTCTTC
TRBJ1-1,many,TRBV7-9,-,CASSLAGTNTEAFF,TGTGCCAGCAGCTTGGCCGGGACGAACACTGAAGCTTTCTTT
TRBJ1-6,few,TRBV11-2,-,CASSLSGRESDNSPLHF,TGTGCCAGCAGCTTAAGCGGCAGGGAGTCGGATAATTCACCCCTCCACTTT
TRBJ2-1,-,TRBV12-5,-,CASRGGAYNEQFF,TGTGCTAGCCGAGGGGGAGCCTACAATGAGCAGTTCTTC
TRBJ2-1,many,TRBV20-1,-,CSARGRFYNEQFF,TGCAGTGCTAGGGGGCGGTTTTACAATGAGCAGTTCTTC
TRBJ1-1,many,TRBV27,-,CASSQLGGGTEAFF,TGTGCCAGCAGCCAACTGGGTGGGGGCACTGAAGCTTTCTTT
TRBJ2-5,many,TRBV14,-,CASSQSDSSGTQYF,TGTGCCAGCAGCCAAAGCGACAGTTCCGGGACCCAGTACTTC
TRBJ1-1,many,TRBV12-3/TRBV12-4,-,CASSFSLNTEAFF,TGTGCCAGCAGTTTCAGCCTTAACACTGAAGCTTTCTTT
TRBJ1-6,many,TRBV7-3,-,CASSPTSSYNSPLHF,TGTGCCAGCAGCCCGACGAGCTCCTATAATTCACCCCTCCACTTT
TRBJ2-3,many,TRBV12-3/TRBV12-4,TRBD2,CASSLMGGGTDTQYF,TGTGCCAGCAGTTTAATGGGGGGGGGCACAGATACGCAGTATTTT
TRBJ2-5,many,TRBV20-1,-,CSAGTHRGPQETQYF,TGCAGTGCTGGGACCCACCGGGGGCCCCAAGAGACCCAGTACTTC
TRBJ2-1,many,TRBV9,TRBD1,CASSVVGDRAEQFF,TGTGCCAGCAGCGTAGTGGGGGACAGGGCTGAGCAGTTCTTC
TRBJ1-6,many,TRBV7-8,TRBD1,CASSLQQGVYNSPLHF,TGTGCCAGCAGCTTACAGCAGGGGGTTTATAATTCACCCCTCCACTTT
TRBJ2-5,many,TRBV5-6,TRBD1,CASSRRTGDDLETQYF,TGTGCCAGCAGTCGCCGGACAGGTGACGACTTAGAGACCCAGTACTTC
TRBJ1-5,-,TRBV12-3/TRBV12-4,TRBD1,CASSLVGQVRQPQHF,TGTGCCAGCAGTTTAGTCGGACAGGTCCGTCAGCCCCAGCATTTT
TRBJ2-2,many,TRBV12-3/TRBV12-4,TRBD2,CASSLAGGHTGELFF,TGTGCCAGCAGTCTAGCGGGGGGACACACCGGGGAGCTGTTTTTT
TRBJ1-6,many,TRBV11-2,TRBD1,CASSTRPPGQGARSYNSPLHF,TGTGCCAGCAGCACCCGCCCTCCGGGACAGGGGGCGCGGTCCTATAATTCACCCCTCCACTTT
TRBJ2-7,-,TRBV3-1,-,CASSQVKGSLSYEQYF,TGTGCCAGCAGCCAAGTAAAGGGATCCCTCTCCTACGAGCAGTACTTC
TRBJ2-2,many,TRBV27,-,CASSFGSNTGELFF,TGTGCCAGCAGTTTCGGATCCAACACCGGGGAGCTGTTTTTT
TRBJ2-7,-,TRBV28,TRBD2,CASTEPSGSYEQYF,TGTGCCAGCACCGAACCTAGCGGGTCCTACGAGCAGTACTTC
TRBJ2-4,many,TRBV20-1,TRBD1,CSESPLTGRAKNIQYF,TGCAGTGAGAGTCCGTTGACAGGGCGAGCCAAAAACATTCAGTACTTC